These 32 T cell receptor beta chains were sequenced from one sample in a study of shared clonotypes between healthy human individuals. The table came from immunoSEQ multiplex PCR; TCRdb's copy has only in-frame clones and leaves some out. The table shows more than 2 million clones, with around 95% occurring only once. Input material: naive CD4+ T cells sorted from blood. Stated subset: CD45RA+ positively selected. The receptors derive from a man aged 18 to 35 in good health.

The chain carries TRBV5-1 and TRBJ2-5; possible D gene TRBD2, 6 bases. The CDR3 is made up of 15 amino acids. The V gene's germline CDR1 is SGHRS and CDR2 YFSETQ. The ends were cut back, 2 bases at V and 0 bases at J, with 11 bases in the middle. The CDR3 DNA follows: TGCGCCAGCAGCTTTTCGGGGAGGAACCAAGAGACCCAGTACTTC. Amino acids: CASSFSGRNQETQYF.

The rearrangement uses TRBV6-1 and TRBJ2-5; 8 bases fit TRBD1. Per the germline V gene, CDR1 is MNHNS and CDR2 is SASEGT. This CDR3 has 15 residues. V lost 3 bases, J lost 5 bases, and 8 bases stayed unmatched. CDR3 nucleotides: TGTGCCAGCAGTGACCTCGGACAGGGTTGGGAGACCCAGTACTTC. Its translation: CASSDLGQGWETQYF.

The chain couples TRBV6-5 to TRBJ1-4; 8 bases agree with TRBD1. Germline V gene lookup returns CDR1 MNHEY and CDR2 SVGAGI. The CDR3 loop spans 14 amino acids. The ends lost 8 bases at V and 8 bases at J; junction bases unmatched: 10. In DNA, the CDR3 is TGTGCCAGCGGACAGGGTGGATTTAGGGAAAAACTGTTTTTT. This codes for CASGQGGFREKLFF.

The rearrangement uses TRBV29-1 and TRBJ1-2; D remains ambiguous. Germline V gene data show CDR1 as SQVTM and CDR2 as ANQGSEA. Trimming removed 7 bases at V and 1 base at J, with 13 bases between. The CDR3 runs to 13 residues. The CDR3 bases are TGCAGCGCCCAAGGGTTGGGTAACTATGGCTACACCTTC. It codes for CSAQGLGNYGYTF.

Turning to this clone: Other DNA sequences from this sample encode an identical CDR3 as well. The chain links TRBV5-1 to TRBJ2-5; no definite D call. Per the germline V gene, CDR1 is SGHRS and CDR2 is YFSETQ. CDR3 length: 14 residues. The V end lost 0 bases, the J end lost 2 bases, and 8 bases lay between the germline ends. CDR3 region: CASSLAGYQETQYF. The CDR3 bases are TGCGCCAGCAGCTTGGCCGGGTATCAAGAGACCCAGTACTTC.

The chain couples TRBV4-1 to TRBJ2-7, with 9 bases matching TRBD2. V lost 3 bases to trimming and J lost 6 bases; unmatched junction nucleotides: 9. The CDR3 contains 15 residues. Germline assignment: CDR1 MGHRA and CDR2 YSYEKL. CDR3 region: CASSQPSGRRVEQYF. As DNA, the CDR3 is TGCGCCAGCAGCCAGCCAAGCGGGAGGAGAGTCGAGCAGTACTTC.

About this clone itself: Other DNA sequences from this sample encode an identical CDR3 as well. This chain connects TRBV9 to TRBJ1-3, with D possibly being TRBD1 (5 bases). V gave up 2 bases and J gave up 1 base, with 7 bases separating them. CDR1 and CDR2 (germline): SGDLS, YYNGEE. The CDR3 is 14 residues long. CDR3 bases: TGTGCCAGCAGCGTTGGGACGTCTGGAAACACCATATATTTT. Translation: CASSVGTSGNTIYF.

This clone has a single count. V gene TRBV2 combines with J gene TRBJ1-5, with D hard to call. This CDR3 has 19 residues. CDR1 is SNHLY, CDR2 FYNNEI, per germline. The V end lost 3 bases, the J end lost 0 bases, and 21 bases lay between the germline ends. The CDR3 DNA sequence: TGTGCCAGCAGTGAGGGCAGGTACGAGCCCCCCTATAGCAATCAGCCCCAGCATTTT. The encoded protein is CASSEGRYEPPYSNQPQHF.

V usage is TRBV6-5 and J usage is TRBJ2-4; either TRBD1 or TRBD2 may fit D (6 bases each). CDR1 is MNHEY and CDR2 is SVGAGI in the germline V gene. This CDR3 contains 15 residues. V was pared by 3 bases and J by 7 bases, with 16 bases between. CDR3 coding DNA: TGTGCCAGCAGTTATATGTGGAGGGGGTATAACATTCAGTACTTC. As protein: CASSYMWRGYNIQYF.

V and J are TRBV5-1 and TRBJ2-5; D could derive from TRBD1 or TRBD2 (5 bases each). Germline V gives CDR1 SGHRS, CDR2 YFSETQ. This CDR3 contains 16 residues. Trimming cost V 6 bases and J 4 bases, with 22 bases left between them. Here the CDR3 reads CASNPVGAGRRETQYF. CDR3 DNA sequence: TGCGCCAGCAACCCGGTCGGGGCAGGTCGGCGAGAGACCCAGTACTTC. Full variable domain (outside the CDR3, taken from reference TRBV5-1 and TRBJ2-5): KAGVTQTPRYLIKTRGQQVTLSCSPISGHRSVSWYQQTPGQGLQFLFEYFSETQRNKGNFPGRFSGRQFSNSRSEMNVSTLELGDSALYLCASNPVGAGRRETQYFGPGTRLLVL.

The J gene is TRBJ2-1, the V gene TRBV30; TRBD1 agrees at 8 bases. Per germline, CDR1 GTSNPN and CDR2 SVGIG (reference sequence). V lost 0 bases and J lost 6; bases outside the gene matches: 4. CDR3 length: 14 amino acids. The CDR3 protein is CAWSVQGGLNEQFF. The CDR3 DNA reads TGTGCCTGGAGTGTACAGGGGGGCCTCAATGAGCAGTTCTTC.

Concerning this clone itself: Within the sample, other DNA sequences also encode this same CDR3. The chain recombines TRBV7-2 with TRBJ1-3; no firm D call. CDR1 is SGHTA, CDR2 FQGNSA, per germline. Trimming left V 0 bases short and J 2 bases short, with 5 bases between. The CDR3 totals 14 residues. The CDR3 DNA follows: TGTGCCAGCAGCTTAGCGCTTCCTGGAAACACCATATATTTT. Translation: CASSLALPGNTIYF. Drawing the rest from reference TRBV7-2 and TRBJ1-3, the complete variable domain is GAGVSQSPSNKVTEKGKDVELRCDPISGHTALYWYRQSLGQGLEFLIYFQGNSAPDKSGLPSDRFSAERTGGSVSTLTIQRTQQEDSAVYLCASSLALPGNTIYFGEGSWLTVV.

This chain links TRBV30 with TRBJ2-1; D remains unclear. Germline values: CDR1 GTSNPN, CDR2 SVGIG (reference sequence). This CDR3 region has 12 residues. The V and J ends lost 2 bases and 8 bases respectively, with 10 bases between them. The CDR3 bases are TGTGCCTGGAGTTCAGACGTATATGAGCAGTTCTTC. Amino acids: CAWSSDVYEQFF.

V is TRBV27 and J is TRBJ2-7; D is uncertain. The CDR3 is 12 residues long. Germline CDR1 reads MNHEY; CDR2 reads SMNVEV (reference sequence). Trimming shortened V by 0 bases and J by 3 bases, and 3 bases separated the two germline ends. The CDR3 protein is CASSLSVYEQYF. In DNA, the CDR3 is TGTGCCAGCAGTTTATCGGTCTACGAGCAGTACTTC.

The table lists this clone with a few counts. The J gene is TRBJ1-6, the V gene TRBV2; maybe TRBD1 (5 bases). This CDR3 spans 13 amino acids. Germline CDR1 is SNHLY and CDR2 is FYNNEI. V was cut by 6 bases and J by 15 bases, with 18 bases left in between. CDR3 residues: CASRAGQGVILHF. As DNA, the CDR3 is TGTGCCAGCAGGGCAGGGCAGGGTGTAATCCTCCACTTT.

On this clone: Other DNA sequences in the sample encode the same CDR3. J is TRBJ2-7 and V is TRBV10-3; TRBD2 matches 10 bases. The CDR3 loop spans 15 amino acids. The germline V gene encodes CDR1 ENHRY and CDR2 SYGVKD. The junction had 4 bases not matched to a gene; V was cut back by 3 bases and J by 2 bases. CDR3 residues: CAISESLAGAYEQYF. As DNA, the CDR3 is TGTGCCATCAGTGAAAGTCTAGCGGGGGCCTACGAGCAGTACTTC.

This rearrangement joins TRBV29-1 to TRBJ2-7; 11 bases agree with TRBD1. The CDR3 covers 13 residues. The germline gives CDR1 SQVTM, CDR2 ANQGSEA. With 7 bases clipped from V and 2 bases from J, the junction kept 4 bases outside the gene matches. CDR3 DNA: TGCAGCGCCGGGACAGGGGGAGCCTACGAGCAGTACTTC. Translation gives CSAGTGGAYEQYF.

The chain uses TRBV19 and TRBJ2-1; D is undetermined. V gave up 3 bases and J gave up 4 bases, with 16 bases separating them. CDR3 size: 16 residues. The germline V gene has CDR1 LNHDA and CDR2 SQIVND (reference sequence). The CDR3 loop reads CASSIRHTSRYNEQFF. The CDR3 DNA reads TGTGCCAGTAGTATCAGACACACATCCCGTTACAATGAGCAGTTCTTC.

This chain links TRBV15 with TRBJ1-5; no firm D call. The CDR3 extends over 13 amino acids. Trimming took off 1 base at V and 7 bases at J, with 8 bases between the two ends. Looked up from germline, CDR1 is LNHNV and CDR2 is YYDKDF (reference sequence). CDR3 nucleotide sequence: TGTGCCACCAGCAGAGCTTCTTCACAGCCCCAGCATTTT. It encodes CATSRASSQPQHF.

This sequence joins TRBV30 and TRBJ1-6; the D gene is possibly TRBD1 (5 bases). Trimming left V 3 bases short and J 7 bases short, with 7 bases between. The CDR3 runs to 12 residues. The germline V gene has CDR1 GTSNPN and CDR2 SVGIG (reference sequence). The chain's CDR3 is CAWRRQNSPLHF. For the CDR3, the DNA is TGTGCCTGGAGGCGACAGAATTCACCCCTCCACTTT.

The chain joins TRBV19 to TRBJ1-5; D gene ambiguous. V lost 4 bases and J lost 5, with 15 bases in between. The CDR3 covers 15 residues. Germline CDR1 reads LNHDA; CDR2 reads SQIVND (reference sequence). CDR3 bases: TGTGCCAGTAGTACTCGCCCTGGCGGACATCAGCCCCAGCATTTT. As protein: CASSTRPGGHQPQHF.

This rearrangement joins TRBV30 to TRBJ2-5; unclear D gene. CDR3 length equals 16 residues. The germline V gene has CDR1 GTSNPN and CDR2 SVGIG (reference sequence). Trimming stripped 1 base from V and 5 bases from J, with 20 bases between. CDR3 sequence (DNA): TGTGCCTGGAGTGATCGGGCTACCCTAAATTTGGAGACCCAGTACTTC. This translates into CAWSDRATLNLETQYF.

CDR3 sequence: CASSLADPGINTEAFF. The CDR3 bases are TGTGCCAGCAGCTTAGCGGATCCAGGGATTAACACTGAAGCTTTCTTT. The chain employs TRBV7-6 and TRBJ1-1; weak D call: TRBD1 (5 bases). V was clipped by 0 bases and J by 2 bases, with 13 bases between them. Germline assignment: CDR1 SGHVS and CDR2 FNYEAQ. The CDR3 loop spans 16 amino acids.

The chain is built from TRBV7-9 and TRBJ2-7; 11 nucleotides align to TRBD2. Germline CDR1 is SEHNR and CDR2 is FQNEAQ (reference sequence). V trimming: 5 bases; J trimming: 11 bases; junction bases outside the gene matches: 8. This CDR3 region has 13 residues. The CDR3 region has the DNA TGTGCCAGCAGCCTTAGCGGGGGGGCGAGGAAGTACTTC. It yields the protein CASSLSGGARKYF. The variable domain in full, completed from reference TRBV7-9 and TRBJ2-7, reads DTGVSQNPRHKITKRGQNVTFRCDPISEHNRLYWYRQTLGQGPEFLTYFQNEAQLEKSRLLSDRFSAERPKGSFSTLEIQRTEQGDSAMYLCASSLSGGARKYFGPGTRLTVT.

The V gene is TRBV6-1, the J gene TRBJ2-7, with 7 bases matching TRBD1. Trimming took 4 bases from V and 1 from J; bases not matched to a gene: 7. Germline CDR1 is MNHNS and CDR2 is SASEGT. The CDR3 is 15 residues long. CDR3 nucleotides: TGTGCCAGCAGTGTACGAGGGACAGCGTCCTACGAGCAGTACTTC. Encoded protein: CASSVRGTASYEQYF.

This chain joins TRBV6-5 and TRBJ2-7, with TRBD2 matching over 12 bases. Germline CDR1 and CDR2: MNHEY and SVGAGI. V shed 7 bases, J shed 5 bases, and the junction held 9 bases outside the gene matches. This CDR3 is built from 15 residues. This chain's CDR3 is CASTTGLAGGNEQYF. The CDR3 DNA is TGTGCCAGCACCACGGGGCTAGCGGGAGGGAACGAGCAGTACTTC.

The genes are TRBV6-1 and TRBJ2-5, with TRBD1 as a possible D gene (6 bases). Germline V gene sequence: CDR1 MNHNS, CDR2 SASEGT. V lost 6 bases and J 1 base, leaving 15 bases between the germline ends. This CDR3 has 15 residues. CDR3 DNA sequence: TGTGCCAGCAGACCGGGACACAATTTCCAAGAGACCCAGTACTTC. Translated: CASRPGHNFQETQYF.

In DNA, the CDR3 is TGTGCCTCCGGCGGCCCGGCTCCAGGGGAGCAGTACTTC. Amino acids: CASGGPAPGEQYF. This chain connects TRBV6-5 to TRBJ2-7; a weak D match, TRBD1 (5 bases). The CDR3 is 13 amino acids. CDR1 MNHEY and CDR2 SVGAGI come from the germline V gene. Trimming removed 11 bases at V and 7 bases at J, with 21 bases between.

Concerning this clone: Other DNA sequences within the sample encode an identical CDR3. V gene TRBV7-2 combines with J gene TRBJ2-1; D might be TRBD2 (6 bases). Germline CDR1 reads SGHTA; CDR2 reads FQGNSA. There are 13 residues in the CDR3. The V end lost 2 bases, the J end lost 9 bases, and 11 bases lay between the germline ends. Here the CDR3 reads CASSLSGVGEQFF. In nucleotides, the CDR3 is TGTGCCAGCAGCTTATCGGGGGTTGGTGAGCAGTTCTTC.

The J gene is TRBJ1-2, the V gene TRBV11-2; 10 bases align to TRBD1. Germline values: CDR1 SGHAT, CDR2 FQNNGV. This CDR3 region has 16 residues. Unmatched junction bases numbered 12, after V lost 5 bases and J lost 6 bases. The CDR3 nucleotides are TGTGCCAGCAGCACCCTAGGGACAGGGGCCATGAATGGCTACACCTTC. Its translation: CASSTLGTGAMNGYTF.

The CDR3 sequence: CASSVADRLNTEAFF. As DNA, the CDR3 is TGTGCCAGCAGCGTAGCCGACAGATTGAACACTGAAGCTTTCTTT. The chain combines TRBV9 with TRBJ1-1; weak D call: TRBD1 (5 bases). V was trimmed by 0 bases and J by 0 bases, leaving 9 bases between them. Per the germline V gene, CDR1 is SGDLS and CDR2 is YYNGEE. This CDR3 comprises 15 residues.

The chain carries TRBV5-3 and TRBJ1-2, with a possible D match to TRBD1 (6 bases). TRBV5-3 is assigned to the ORF class and has an uncertain function. With 1 base removed from V and 0 bases from J, the gap between germline ends came to 10 bases. This CDR3 comprises 15 residues. The CDR3 coding sequence is TGTGCCAGAAGCTTGAAGACAGGAGCTAACTATGGCTACACCTTC. It encodes CARSLKTGANYGYTF.